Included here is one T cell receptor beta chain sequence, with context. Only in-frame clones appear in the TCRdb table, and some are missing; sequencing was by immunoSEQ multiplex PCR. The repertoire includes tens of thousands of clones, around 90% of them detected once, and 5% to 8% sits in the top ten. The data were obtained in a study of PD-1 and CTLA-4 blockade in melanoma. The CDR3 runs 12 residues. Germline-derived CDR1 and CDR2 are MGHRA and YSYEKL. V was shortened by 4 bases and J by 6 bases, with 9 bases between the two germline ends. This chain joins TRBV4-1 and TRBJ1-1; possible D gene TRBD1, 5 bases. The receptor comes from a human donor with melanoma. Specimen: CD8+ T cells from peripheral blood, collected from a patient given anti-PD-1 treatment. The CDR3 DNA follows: TGCGCCAGCAGCCTAGGGACGGCTGAAGCTTTCTTT. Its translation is CASSLGTAEAFF.